The entry below describes one T cell receptor beta chain. Its target is not known. Trimming took 4 bases from V and 6 from J, leaving 19 bases between them. CDR1 is LNHDA, CDR2 SQIVND, per germline (reference sequence). The CDR3 consists of 16 residues. The record originates from a study of T cell responses to AZD1222 COVID-19 vaccine. Overall study: Analysis merged second doses at about 4 or about 12 weeks.

The study's findings and limits: Reportedly, nearly half the spike-specific TCRs target unmutated variant regions. Spike-specific TCR breadth and depth rose after two AZD1222 doses. The sample set comprised mostly white British donors with more females, and clonal diversity was possibly underestimated.

Method: immunoSEQ multiplex PCR; TCRdb's copy keeps in-frame clones and lacks some. The sample lists 140,000 to 150,000 clones, more than 85% occurring once. This TCR was sampled from an adult in good health. The sequenced sample was peripheral blood, obtained on day 0 of AZD1222 vaccination. The chain recombines TRBV19 with TRBJ1-5; D possibly corresponds to TRBD1 (6 bases). The CDR3 region has the DNA TGTGCCAGTAGTACCACGCCAGGGGAGGTTAGTCAGCCCCAGCATTTT. It encodes CASSTTPGEVSQPQHF.